The rows below give T cell receptor beta chains drawn from one sample of a study of molecular identifiers for immune sequencing clone quantification. TCRdb reprocessed the PCR reads with MiXCR, giving one entry per CDR3 protein. The data contain some 100,000 distinct CDR3 sequences, approximately 40% of them singletons. The specimen sequenced was naive CD8+ T cells from blood, with Jurkat cell RNA spiked in. Receptors were obtained from a human donor in good health. Some libraries in this study had Jurkat cell RNA spiked in. The CDR3 runs from the conserved cysteine through the conserved F or W. A D gene is named only where the DNA matches it firmly. Clone size is shown for a subset of rows, as once, few, many or a class of expanded clone.

>TRBV27|.|TRBJ1-4|.
CASSLSRANVGATNEKLFF
TGTGCCAGCAGTTTATCGAGGGCGAATGTGGGCGCAACTAATGAAAAACTGTTTTTT
>TRBV7-9|few|TRBJ2-1|TRBD2
CASSLGLAGAGEQFF
TGTGCCAGCAGCTTAGGGCTAGCGGGAGCCGGTGAGCAGTTCTTC
>TRBV5-5|once|TRBJ2-5|.
CASSLVWVETQYF
TGTGCCAGCAGCTTGGTCTGGGTGGAGACCCAGTACTTC
>TRBV7-9|few|TRBJ2-7|.
CASSSNPATSPEQYF
TGTGCCAGCAGCTCAAACCCCGCCACAAGCCCCGAGCAGTACTTC
>TRBV7-9|few|TRBJ2-7|.
CASSPAGGFYEQYF
TGTGCCAGCAGCCCCGCAGGGGGGTTCTACGAGCAGTACTTC
>TRBV20-1|.|TRBJ2-7|TRBD1
CSARGTDSYEQYF
TGCAGTGCTAGGGGGACAGACTCCTACGAGCAGTACTTC
>TRBV6-5|.|TRBJ2-2|.
CASSYGANTGELVF
TGTGCCAGCAGTTACGGCGCGAACACCGGGGAGCTGGTTTTT
>TRBV29-1|many|TRBJ1-3|TRBD1
CSVAGTDESSGNTIYF
TGCAGCGTTGCCGGGACAGATGAGAGCTCTGGAAACACCATATATTTT
>TRBV28|.|TRBJ2-3|TRBD2
CASSYTSGRDTQYF
TGTGCCAGCAGTTATACTAGCGGACGGGATACGCAGTATTTT
>TRBV4-3|.|TRBJ2-1|TRBD2
CASSRGGLAGPSSYNEQFF
TGCGCCAGCAGCCGAGGGGGACTAGCGGGTCCTAGCTCCTACAATGAGCAGTTCTTC
>TRBV7-8|many|TRBJ2-5|.
CASSPWRTETQYF
TGTGCCAGCAGCCCTTGGCGAACAGAGACCCAGTACTTC
>TRBV9|.|TRBJ2-3|TRBD2
CASSPGTNGFVDTQYF
TGTGCCAGCAGCCCCGGGACTAACGGGTTTGTAGATACGCAGTATTTT
>TRBV5-1|.|TRBJ2-1|.
CASSGLNDGEQFF
TGCGCCAGCAGTGGGCTAAACGACGGTGAGCAGTTCTTC
>TRBV28|many|TRBJ2-5|TRBD2
CASSLLAGVGETQYF
TGTGCCAGCAGTCTTCTAGCGGGAGTTGGGGAGACCCAGTACTTC
>TRBV4-3|.|TRBJ1-4|.
CASSQDRAGHLREKLFF
TGCGCCAGCAGCCAAGATAGAGCCGGACACCTCCGAGAAAAACTGTTTTTT
>TRBV5-6|.|TRBJ2-7|.
CASSLRGLGQSYEQYF
TGTGCCAGCAGCTTGAGGGGTTTGGGCCAGAGCTACGAGCAGTACTTC
>TRBV24-1|few|TRBJ2-3|.
CATSDLLVVPPDTQYF
TGTGCCACCAGTGATTTGCTCGTAGTCCCGCCCGATACGCAGTATTTT
>TRBV7-9|many|TRBJ2-3|TRBD2
CASSLAIRTSDTDTQYF
TGTGCCAGCAGCTTAGCGATTCGGACTAGCGACACAGATACGCAGTATTTT
>TRBV12-3/TRBV12-4|few|TRBJ2-2|TRBD2
CASRVAGLIPNTGELFF
TGTGCCAGCAGGGTAGCGGGACTGATCCCGAACACCGGGGAGCTGTTTTTT
>TRBV13|once|TRBJ2-3|TRBD2
CASSIETSGRPTDTQYF
TGTGCCAGCAGCATCGAGACTAGCGGGAGGCCCACAGATACGCAGTATTTT
>TRBV12-3/TRBV12-4|few|TRBJ2-5|.
CASSLGILSQYF
TGTGCCAGCAGTTTAGGGATTTTGTCCCAGTACTTC
>TRBV7-3|.|TRBJ2-2|.
CASSLTQRNTGELFF
TGTGCCAGCAGCTTAACACAGAGAAACACCGGGGAGCTGTTTTTT
>TRBV29-1|few|TRBJ1-1|.
CSVAANTEAFF
TGCAGCGTTGCTGCGAACACTGAAGCTTTCTTT
>TRBV5-8|many|TRBJ2-3|.
CASISLDDGTDTQYF
TGTGCCAGCATCTCTCTGGACGACGGCACGGATACGCAGTATTTT
>TRBV4-1|.|TRBJ2-7|TRBD1
CASSQGQGFEQYF
TGCGCCAGCAGCCAGGGACAGGGGTTCGAGCAGTACTTC
>TRBV21-1|few|TRBJ1-2|.
CASSKQREGHRMDYGYAF
TGTGCCAGCAGCAAACAAAGAGAAGGGCACCGGATGGACTATGGCTACGCATTC
>TRBV20-1|few|TRBJ2-7|.
CSGGGLYEQYF
TGCAGTGGAGGGGGTCTCTACGAGCAGTACTTC
>TRBV12-3/TRBV12-4|.|TRBJ2-1|.
CASSFRGRYNEQFF
TGTGCCAGCAGTTTCAGGGGACGGTACAATGAGCAGTTCTTC
>TRBV25-1|few|TRBJ2-1|TRBD1
CASTLRDSPYNEQFF
TGTGCCAGCACCCTCCGGGACAGCCCATACAATGAGCAGTTCTTC
>TRBV27|few|TRBJ2-1|.
CASRNRDWNNEQFF
TGTGCCAGCAGAAACAGGGACTGGAACAATGAGCAGTTCTTC
>TRBV27|many|TRBJ1-5|.
CASSLLSNQPQHF
TGTGCCAGCAGCCTATTAAGCAATCAGCCCCAGCATTTT
>TRBV18|many|TRBJ2-3|.
CASSPGPTDTQYF
TGTGCCAGCTCACCAGGGCCCACAGATACGCAGTATTTT
>TRBV11-2|few|TRBJ2-7|.
CASSFGAEQYF
TGTGCCAGCAGCTTTGGGGCCGAGCAGTACTTC
>TRBV21-1|.|TRBJ2-1|.
CASSQRGSGNEQFF
TGTGCCAGCAGCCAGCGGGGCTCGGGGAATGAGCAGTTCTTC
>TRBV15|many|TRBJ2-4|.
CATSRDLGVAKNIQYF
TGTGCCACCAGCAGAGATCTAGGGGTTGCCAAAAACATTCAGTACTTC
>TRBV28|many|TRBJ2-7|.
CASSPLSNSPLTYEQYF
TGTGCCAGCAGCCCCCTCTCCAACAGCCCATTAACCTACGAGCAGTACTTC
>TRBV6-1|few|TRBJ1-5|.
CASSENQPQHF
TGTGCCAGCAGTGAAAATCAGCCCCAGCATTTT
>TRBV7-8|many|TRBJ1-3|.
CASSMTDSGNTIYF
TGTGCCAGCAGCATGACAGATTCTGGAAACACCATATATTTT
>TRBV19|.|TRBJ2-1|.
CASCIAGWGFF
TGTGCCAGTTGTATAGCAGGGTGGGGGTTCTTC
>TRBV18|few|TRBJ2-5|.
CAIGLPRFGEETQYF
TGTGCCATAGGCCTCCCCCGATTTGGCGAGGAGACCCAGTACTTC